The clone carrying this T cell receptor beta chain has a single count. The germline V gene encodes CDR1 SGHAT and CDR2 FQNNGV. This CDR3 is built from 13 residues. V dropped 4 bases and J dropped 6; count of bases not matched to a gene: 4. This specimen belongs to a study of blood T cell repertoires in COVID-19. The table came from immunoSEQ multiplex PCR; TCRdb's copy has only in-frame clones and leaves some out. The table shows more than 200,000 clones, with around four fifths occurring only once. The material sequenced was peripheral blood. The V gene is TRBV11-2, the J gene TRBJ1-2; TRBD1 agrees at 8 bases. This receptor was identified in a woman of 80 years or more with COVID-19, enrolled during active disease. CDR3 loop: CASSWQQGDGYTF. The CDR3 DNA follows: TGTGCCAGCAGCTGGCAACAGGGGGATGGCTACACCTTC.